The 10 T cell receptor beta chains in this list originate from one sample, sequenced in a study of T-cell reconstitution after alpha-beta-depleted transplantation in children. Preparation of the TCRbeta library used unique molecular identifiers. TCRdb analysed the PCR reads with MiXCR anew, one entry per CDR3 protein. The table records fewer than 550,000 distinct CDR3 sequences, roughly 16% of them present only once. The source was PBMCs, mostly from graft donor cells, collected 360 days after TCRalphabeta/CD19-depleted stem cell transplant. These receptors were collected from a boy less than two years old who had a stem cell transplant for Wiskott-Aldrich syndrome, so the T cells may come from the graft donor.

The genes are TRBV10-3 and TRBJ2-7; 12 bases match TRBD2. V was pared by 6 bases and J by 6 bases, with 9 bases of the junction left unmatched. CDR1 is ENHRY and CDR2 is SYGVKD in the germline V gene. This CDR3 is 15 amino acids long. CDR3 amino acids: CAIRNLAGGASEQYF. The CDR3 DNA sequence: TGTGCCATCAGGAACCTAGCGGGAGGGGCGTCCGAGCAGTACTTC.

This clonotype was observed many times. The chain is built from TRBV5-1 and TRBJ2-3, with 11 bases aligning to TRBD2. Germline V gives CDR1 SGHRS, CDR2 YFSETQ. This CDR3 comprises 17 residues. Losses at the gene ends were 0 bases for V and 2 bases for J; bases not matched to a gene: 5. The CDR3 spells CASSLAASGGHTDTQYF. CDR3 coding DNA: TGCGCCAGCAGCTTGGCCGCTAGCGGGGGGCACACAGATACGCAGTATTTT.

This clonotype was observed a few times. The chain employs TRBV20-1 and TRBJ1-1, with D possibly being TRBD1 (5 bases). Deletions cut 5 bases from V and 0 bases from J, with 10 bases between. The CDR3 spans 13 residues. CDR1 is DFQATT and CDR2 is SNEGSKA in the germline V gene (reference sequence). CDR3 sequence: CSAQQDLNTEAFF. In nucleotides, the CDR3 is TGCAGTGCTCAACAGGACCTGAACACTGAAGCTTTCTTT.

This clonotype was seen more than once but under ten times. The rearrangement uses TRBV10-3 and TRBJ2-1; D gene ambiguous. The CDR3 consists of 17 residues. The germline V gene has CDR1 ENHRY and CDR2 SYGVKD. Trimming took off 1 base at V and 4 bases at J, with 17 bases between the two ends. CDR3 sequence (DNA): TGTGCCATCAGTGAGTTTATCGCCCCCATTCCGTACAATGAGCAGTTCTTC. It yields the protein CAISEFIAPIPYNEQFF.

The chain recombines TRBV29-1 with TRBJ2-7; either TRBD1 or TRBD2 may supply D (5 bases each). The germline V and J ends were trimmed by 4 bases and 6 bases, with 13 bases remaining between them. The CDR3 extends over 12 amino acids. Germline V gene lookup returns CDR1 SQVTM and CDR2 ANQGSEA. CDR3 sequence reads: CSVVKGPGEQYF. The CDR3 coding sequence is TGCAGCGTTGTGAAGGGACCTGGCGAGCAGTACTTC.

This clonotype has a count of ten or more. The chain is built from TRBV5-1 and TRBJ2-1; no firm D call. Germline CDR1 SGHRS, CDR2 YFSETQ. There are 14 residues in the CDR3. Trimming took off 0 bases at V and 7 bases at J, with 11 bases between the two ends. The CDR3 reads CASSLANLANEQFF. DNA of the CDR3: TGCGCCAGCAGCTTGGCCAATCTTGCTAATGAGCAGTTCTTC.

This clonotype has more than one count but fewer than ten. The CDR3 loop is CASSLVNGETQYF. The CDR3 nucleotides are TGTGCCAGCAGCCTAGTCAACGGAGAGACCCAGTACTTC. V and J are TRBV7-7 and TRBJ2-5; D is undetermined. Germline assignment: CDR1 SSHAT and CDR2 FNYEAQ (reference sequence). The CDR3 covers 13 residues. Trimming stripped 5 bases from V and 4 bases from J, with 11 bases between.

Only a few counts were recorded for this clonotype. The chain employs TRBV4-1 and TRBJ2-5; 9 bases match TRBD2. Germline V gene sequence: CDR1 MGHRA, CDR2 YSYEKL. The J segment lost 1 base and the V segment lost 2 bases, leaving 2 bases of the junction unmatched. There are 15 residues in the CDR3. CDR3 bases: TGCGCCAGCAGCCAACTGGGACTAGCCCAAGAGACCCAGTACTTC. Amino acids: CASSQLGLAQETQYF.

The chain employs TRBV20-1 and TRBJ2-3; TRBD2 aligns across 9 bases. V lost 2 bases, J lost 2 bases, and 2 bases stayed unmatched. Germline lookup yields CDR1 DFQATT and CDR2 SNEGSKA (reference sequence). CDR3 length: 14 amino acids. CDR3 nucleotide sequence: TGCAGTGCTAGACTAGCGGGGCTCACAGATACGCAGTATTTT. Translated: CSARLAGLTDTQYF.

This chain connects TRBV3-1 to TRBJ2-4; the D gene is possibly TRBD1 (5 bases). V dropped 3 bases and J dropped 8 bases, with 14 bases sitting between them. Germline V gene lookup returns CDR1 LGHDT and CDR2 YNNKEL (reference sequence). CDR3 size: 14 residues. The CDR3 region has the DNA TGTGCCAGCAGCCAGTCAACTATAGGGGACATTCAGTACTTC. It is translated as CASSQSTIGDIQYF.